This T cell receptor beta chain was identified during a study of T cells after yellow fever vaccination (dated by TCRdb to the late 2010s). Background on the whole study: The SMART-Seq v4 Ultra Low Input RNA kit was used to prepare libraries from fractions with low cell numbers. Bulk TCR alpha and beta repertoires were sequenced longitudinally to track T-cell clones before and after primary and booster YFV17D yellow fever vaccination. Two healthy male donors made up the cohort, one aged 18 to 30 years and the other aged 30 to 40 years. Blood samples were taken at several timepoints before and after primary and secondary immunization, and bulk PBMC replicates and cell subsets were isolated. The full study reports these points: Only a couple of donors were included in the study, so the extent to which the findings can be generalized is limited. Computational filtering was needed because FACS-sorted repertoires could contain abundant contaminating clonotypes from the bulk population. A small share of clonotypes was detected in both CD4 and CD8 compartments, with the overlap likely arising from convergent recombination. The secondary T-cell response was found to be weaker but faster than the primary response, with a peak reached on day 5 rather than on day 15. Most clones expanded after primary vaccination were re-detected after the booster (about 96% of CD4 and about nine tenths of CD8), suggesting broad memory maintenance.

According to the study, the label for this sample's treatment or condition signals: live attenuated yellow fever vaccine strain. PBMCs were isolated from peripheral blood using a standard Ficoll-Paque protocol. Dynabeads CD4 and CD8 positive selection kits were used to isolate CD4 and CD8 T-cell fractions. TriZol was used to extract RNA from bulk PBMCs, from CD4 and CD8 fractions, and from dextramer-positive and dextramer-negative fractions. CDR3 length: 14 amino acids, cysteine to phenylalanine. Here the CDR3 DNA is all that survives: 42 bases in frame from base 1. Reading the germline V gene gives CDR1 SGHTA and CDR2 FQGNSA. The junction carries 11 bases between V and J, which are trimmed by 1 base and 10 bases respectively. This clonotype was seen a few times. No antigen is known for it. No base quality information exists; no much larger clone differs at one position. Sequencing used an Illumina NovaSeq 6000. TCR cDNA was synthesized by 5'RACE template switching, through which a universal primer site and unique molecular identifiers were introduced. cDNA synthesis was primed from both the TCR alpha and TCR beta constant segments. Library amplification involved two PCR steps, and the second step added sample barcodes and sequencing adapters. Sequencing of libraries was performed on Illumina HiSeq 2500 (2x100 bp) or NovaSeq (2x150 bp). Per the authors' processing: Demultiplexing of reads and collapsing into UMI consensus sequences were performed with MIGEC, and V(D)J alignment was carried out with MiXCR. Vaccine-responding clonotypes were identified with edgeR using replicate PBMC samples, with FDR below 0.01 and a log2 fold change above 5 up to day 15 being required. Each bulk clonotype was labeled CD4 or CD8 based on which sequenced repertoire, CD4 or CD8, contained the clonotype at higher abundance. TCRdb passed the public sequencing reads through fastp at Q25 and MiXCR, retaining productive beta sequences. Rows are unified per CDR3 protein, each entry keeping the most common DNA and genes. TCRdb, not the original authors, processed these V and J calls. The sample table lists some 340,000 distinct CDR3 sequences, around 10% of them with a count of one. The ten largest clones add up to approximately 3% of the sample.

The chain is encoded by TRBV7-2 joined to TRBJ1-6; the D gene is not confidently resolved. The receptor comes from a man in his late teens or twenties who received the YFV17D yellow fever vaccine. This specimen was CD4+ T cells sorted from PBMCs, taken 45 days after the yellow fever booster vaccination. The CDR3 amino acid sequence is: CASSLEGSGSPLHF. The bases read TGTGCCAGCAGCTTAGAAGGGAGCGGATCACCCCTCCACTTT. Reference TRBV7-2 and TRBJ1-6 genes cover what lies past the CDR3, so the full variable domain is GAGVSQSPSNKVTEKGKDVELRCDPISGHTALYWYRQSLGQGLEFLIYFQGNSAPDKSGLPSDRFSAERTGGSVSTLTIQRTQQEDSAVYLCASSLEGSGSPLHFGNGTRLTVT.